These T cell receptor beta chains were read from a single sample in a study of cytomegalovirus exposure and HLA in healthy donors. The table came from immunoSEQ multiplex PCR; TCRdb's copy has only in-frame clones and leaves some out. The table includes 90,000 to 120,000 clones, around three quarters detected once. The sample comprised PBMCs. These receptor sequences come from a man under 40 in good health and CMV-seronegative. Each CDR3 is given with its conserved first and last residue.

cdr3_aa,v_call,j_call
CASSQGRQLYGYTF,TRBV4-2,TRBJ1-2
CASSVGAGGLRHEQFF,TRBV6-1,TRBJ2-1
CASRTGGAYEQYF,TRBV2,TRBJ2-7
CASSLSGSVGELFF,TRBV7-3,TRBJ2-2
CASSGQGSTDTQYF,TRBV2,TRBJ2-3
CASSVGVTSGGARGQETQYF,TRBV9,TRBJ2-5
CASREQGAETQYF,TRBV6-1,TRBJ2-5
CASNRLGYEQYF,TRBV6-1,TRBJ2-7
CASSHPTGSGELFF,TRBV5-1,TRBJ2-2
CASSVTGGAGYGYTF,TRBV2,TRBJ1-2
CASRITRAYEQYF,TRBV28,TRBJ2-7
CASSLLGTSGPYEQYF,TRBV27,TRBJ2-7
CASSHRGAGTGELFF,TRBV11-3,TRBJ2-2
CASSALDTDTQYF,TRBV6-1,TRBJ2-3
CAISEMGGQEKLFF,TRBV10-3,TRBJ1-4
CASSIYSGMQDNEQFF,TRBV19,TRBJ2-1
CASSRDRGRVNEKLFF,TRBV18,TRBJ1-4
CASSVAGTDSNEKLFF,TRBV9,TRBJ1-4
CASSVSGRTDTQYF,TRBV9,TRBJ2-3
CASSSQGHEQFF,TRBV11-2,TRBJ2-1
CASSRDRAPEQYF,TRBV5-1,TRBJ2-7
CASSEFLVADTQYF,TRBV2,TRBJ2-3
CASSPDLLFTQYF,TRBV4-1,TRBJ2-3
CASSVAAGVSETQYF,TRBV9,TRBJ2-5
CASSTLSTGVTYEQYF,TRBV28,TRBJ2-7
CASSLRGQSYEQYF,TRBV5-5,TRBJ2-7
CASSLTGQGECEQYF,TRBV5-1,TRBJ2-7
CASSLTPSGYNEQFF,TRBV28,TRBJ2-1
CAWNRESNQPQHF,TRBV30,TRBJ1-5
CSVEGGGSPDTQYF,TRBV29-1,TRBJ2-3
CASSIGQETQYF,TRBV19,TRBJ2-5
CASAASGMGSGIAKNIQYF,TRBV7-9,TRBJ2-4
CASSVEVMREKGSSYNEQFF,TRBV9,TRBJ2-1
CASRQETGHGYTF,TRBV6-5,TRBJ1-2
CASSPGRGGSDEQFF,TRBV18,TRBJ2-1
CASSQDSGAGANVLTF,TRBV4-2,TRBJ2-6
CASSGTSTDTQYF,TRBV7-9,TRBJ2-3
CASSLAGPYEQYF,TRBV5-1,TRBJ2-7
CAWSTQGSRVYEQYF,TRBV30,TRBJ2-7
CASSTSGATYNEQFF,TRBV19,TRBJ2-1
CASSNRDRGKLFF,TRBV6-5,TRBJ1-4
CASSTKGDANEQFF,TRBV5-1,TRBJ2-1
CASSLFGGELGNEQFF,TRBV27,TRBJ2-1
CASSQTSLAEETQYF,TRBV4-1,TRBJ2-5
CASSLGAGTSGELRGQFF,TRBV5-1,TRBJ2-1
CASSAIGWRANEKLFF,TRBV2,TRBJ1-4